The clone carrying this TCR beta chain showed up many times. The authors ran a second PCR of 7 to 11 cycles using a sample-barcoded 5' primer and a J-beta primer mix. Each CDR3 protein is one row after TCRdb ran MiXCR on the 5' RACE reads. This sample has some 940,000 distinct CDR3 sequences, with 29% found just once. The entry originates in a study of blood T cells in healthy people across ages. Study-level background: Per every two T cells, about one barcoded beta molecule was captured by template switching.

These data also featured in a second study, about T cells of mothers and their children.

The receptor's source is a woman between 35 and 50 years old in good health. Sequences were obtained from blood.

CDR3 protein: CASSLVGGFLDSPLHF. The DNA for the CDR3 is TGTGCCAGCAGTCTAGTAGGGGGATTCCTTGATTCACCCCTCCACTTT. The gene calls are TRBV6-5 and TRBJ1-6; weak D call: TRBD1 (6 bases). The CDR3 has 16 amino acids. Germline-derived CDR1 and CDR2 are MNHEY and SVGAGI. The germline V and J ends were trimmed by 5 bases and 8 bases, with 19 bases remaining between them.